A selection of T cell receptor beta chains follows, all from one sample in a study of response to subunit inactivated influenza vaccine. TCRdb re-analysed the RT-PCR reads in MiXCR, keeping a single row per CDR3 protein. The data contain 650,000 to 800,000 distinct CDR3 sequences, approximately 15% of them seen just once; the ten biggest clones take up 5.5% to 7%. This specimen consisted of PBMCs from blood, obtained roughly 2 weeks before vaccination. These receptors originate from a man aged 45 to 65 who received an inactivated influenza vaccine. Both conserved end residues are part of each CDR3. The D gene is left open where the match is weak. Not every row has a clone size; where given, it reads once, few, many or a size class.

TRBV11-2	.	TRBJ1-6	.	TGTGCCAGCAGCTTCGGGGGGCGCATAAACTCGGGTAATTCACCCCTCCACTTT	CASSFGGRINSGNSPLHF
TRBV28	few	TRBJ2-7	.	TGTGCCAGCAGTTACCTCTCCTACGAGCAGTACTTC	CASSYLSYEQYF
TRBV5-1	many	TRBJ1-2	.	TGTGCCAGCAGCTTGGAGCAGAACTATGGCTACACCTTC	CASSLEQNYGYTF
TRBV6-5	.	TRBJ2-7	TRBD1	TGTGCCAGCAGTTCGGACAGGGGGATGGGAAAATACGAGCAGTACTTC	CASSSDRGMGKYEQYF
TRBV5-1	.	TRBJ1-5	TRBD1	TGCGCCAGCAGCCCGGGACAGGAGAAATATAGCAATCAGCCCCAGCATTTT	CASSPGQEKYSNQPQHF
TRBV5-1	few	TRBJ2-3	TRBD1	TGCGCCAGCAGCTTGCCTCGGACAGGGAGCACAGATACGCAGTATTTT	CASSLPRTGSTDTQYF
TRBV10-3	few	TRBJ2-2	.	TGTGCCATCAGGGGACCCACGAACACCGGGGAGCTGTTTTTT	CAIRGPTNTGELFF
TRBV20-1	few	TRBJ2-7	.	TGCAGTGCTACCGGGATTCACTCCTACGAGCAGTACTTC	CSATGIHSYEQYF
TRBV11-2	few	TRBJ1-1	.	TGTGCCAGCAGCTTAGGGGTCCGAGCAAGCGGAAGCACTGAAGCTTTCTTT	CASSLGVRASGSTEAFF
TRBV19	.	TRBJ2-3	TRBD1	TGTGCCAGTATCGACAGGGGAATAGGAGATACGCAGTATTTT	CASIDRGIGDTQYF
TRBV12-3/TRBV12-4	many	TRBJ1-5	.	TGTGCCAGCAGTTTCCGGGGATCCGGTGCGCAGCCCCAGCATTTT	CASSFRGSGAQPQHF
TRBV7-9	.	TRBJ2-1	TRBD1	TGTGCCAGCAGCTCGACAGGGGGCACTGAGCAGTTCTTC	CASSSTGGTEQFF
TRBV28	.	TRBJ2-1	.	TGTGCCAGAAGTTTAGGGGGCAATGAGCAGTTCTTC	CARSLGGNEQFF
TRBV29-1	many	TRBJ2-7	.	TGCAGCGTTGAGGGCGGGTCCGCCTACGAGCAGTACTTC	CSVEGGSAYEQYF
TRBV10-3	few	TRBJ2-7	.	TGTGCCATCAGTGCAGGTACCTACGAGCAGTACTTC	CAISAGTYEQYF
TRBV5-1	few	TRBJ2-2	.	TGCGCCAGCAGCTTGGCCAGAACCGCTTCGAACACCGGGGAGCTGTTTTTT	CASSLARTASNTGELFF
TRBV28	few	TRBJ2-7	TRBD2	TGTGCCGTTTTGCCGGCGGGGGGAGCCTACGAGCAGTACTTC	CAVLPAGGAYEQYF
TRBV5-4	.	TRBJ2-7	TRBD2	TGTGCCAGCAGCTTGGTGGAGCCCAGGGTCACAGGGCGGGGGGGCCCCTTATCCTACGAGCAGTACTTC	CASSLVEPRVTGRGGPLSYEQYF
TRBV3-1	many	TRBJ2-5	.	TGTGCCAGCAGGGGAGAGAGGGGGGCCCAGTACTTC	CASRGERGAQYF
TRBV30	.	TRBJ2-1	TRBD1	TGTGCCTGGAGAGCAAAAGACAGGGGAAGTTACAATGAGCAGTTCTTC	CAWRAKDRGSYNEQFF
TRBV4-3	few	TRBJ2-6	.	TGCGCCAGCAGCCAAGATTTTGCCTGGGAACCCATCTCTGGGGCCAACGTCCTGACTTTC	CASSQDFAWEPISGANVLTF
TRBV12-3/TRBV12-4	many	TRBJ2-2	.	TGTGCCAGCAGTTTAGTCGGCCCGAACACCGGGGAGCTGTTTTTT	CASSLVGPNTGELFF
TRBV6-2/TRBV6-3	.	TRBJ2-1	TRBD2	TGTGCCAGCAGTGGACTAGCGGGGGGCAGAGTGCAGTTCTTC	CASSGLAGGRVQFF
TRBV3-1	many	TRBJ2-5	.	TGTGCCAGCAGTCAAGTCAAGGGAGGGGGGGAGACCCAGTACTTC	CASSQVKGGGETQYF
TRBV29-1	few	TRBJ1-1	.	TGCAGTGCCGGGTGGGCTGAAGCTTTCTTT	CSAGWAEAFF
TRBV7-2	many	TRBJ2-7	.	TGTGCCAGCAGCCCCCAGGGGCCACCCTTGGAGCAGTACTTC	CASSPQGPPLEQYF
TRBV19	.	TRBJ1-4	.	TGTGCCAGTAGTATTCTGTTTTTT	CASSILFF
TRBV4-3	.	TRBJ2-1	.	TGCGCCAGCAGCCAAGTAGAGGGCAATGAGCAGTTCTTC	CASSQVEGNEQFF
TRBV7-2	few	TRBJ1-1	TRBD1	TGTGCCAGCAGCTCAGGGACAGTAGAAGCTTTCTTT	CASSSGTVEAFF
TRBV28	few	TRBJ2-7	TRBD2	TGTGCCAGCCCCCCGCCGGCGGGGGGTATCTACGAGCAGTACTTC	CASPPPAGGIYEQYF
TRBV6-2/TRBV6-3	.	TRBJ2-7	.	TGTGCCAGCAAAGACGGTGGCTACGAGCAGTACTTC	CASKDGGYEQYF
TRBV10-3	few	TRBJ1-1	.	TGTGCCATCAGCCAGCTACCGGGACCGACGAACACTGAAGCTTTCTTT	CAISQLPGPTNTEAFF
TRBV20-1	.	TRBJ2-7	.	TGCAGTATGGTCGCAGAAACCTACGAGCAGTACTTC	CSMVAETYEQYF
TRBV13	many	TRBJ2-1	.	TGTGCCAGCAGTCTTACAGGGGAGCAGTTCTTC	CASSLTGEQFF
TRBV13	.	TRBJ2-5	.	TGTGCCAGCAGCTTATTCATGGGACTCCGGGGGATGGAGACCCAGTACTTC	CASSLFMGLRGMETQYF
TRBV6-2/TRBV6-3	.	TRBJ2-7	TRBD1	TGTGCCAGCAGCACAGGACAGGGTTTCTACGAGCAGTACTTC	CASSTGQGFYEQYF
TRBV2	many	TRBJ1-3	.	TGTGCCAGCAGTGAAATAAAGGGATACTCTGGAAACACCATATATTTT	CASSEIKGYSGNTIYF
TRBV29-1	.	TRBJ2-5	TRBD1	TGCAGCGTGACCCGGGACAGGGGAAACCAAGAGACCCAGTACTTC	CSVTRDRGNQETQYF
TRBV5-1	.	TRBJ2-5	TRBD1	TGCGCCAGCAGCTTGGATGCTACAGGGGGCCAGGAGACCCAGTACTTC	CASSLDATGGQETQYF
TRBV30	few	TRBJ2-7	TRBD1	TGTGCCTGGAGTCGAGGACAGGGGGCTTACTACGAGCAGTACTTC	CAWSRGQGAYYEQYF
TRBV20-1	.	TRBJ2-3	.	TGCAGTGCGGGGGGTTGGGGGCTTTTTGATACGCAGTATTTT	CSAGGWGLFDTQYF
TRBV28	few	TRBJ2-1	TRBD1	TGTGCCAGCAGTTTAGGGGACAGGGCATACAATGAGCAGTTCTTC	CASSLGDRAYNEQFF
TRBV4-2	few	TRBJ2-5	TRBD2	TGTGCCAGCAGCCAAGAAGTATTAGGGCACTCGGGAGGGACCCAGTACTTC	CASSQEVLGHSGGTQYF
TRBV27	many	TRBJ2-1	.	TGTGCCAGCATCCGGGACACCTACAATGAGCAGTTCTTC	CASIRDTYNEQFF
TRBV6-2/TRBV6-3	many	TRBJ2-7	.	TGTGCCAGCAGACGGAGTTTTATCGGGATAACTTACGAGCAGTACTTC	CASRRSFIGITYEQYF
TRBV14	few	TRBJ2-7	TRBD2	TGTGCCAGCAGCCACCCCGGGGGGTACTACGAGCAGTACTTC	CASSHPGGYYEQYF